The 18 T cell receptor beta chains below all came from one sample that was sequenced in a study of metastatic and nonmetastatic thyroid tumors. TCRdb re-processed the PCR reads through MiXCR. The data contain some 16,000 clones, roughly 24% of them singletons. Thyroid surgery was preceded by no treatment in any patient. The material sequenced was tumor tissue. Every receptor here comes from a female donor with papillary thyroid cancer or a benign thyroid nodule (not recorded which). Some clones in this sample may be carry-over from other donors' samples.

This clone has a count of ten or more. At one of its ends the junction is not consistent with the germline gene, which may arise from a read error. DNA of the CDR3: TGCAGTGCTAGGGACTTGACTAACTATGGCCACGCCTTC. Encoded protein: CSARDLTNYGHAF. The chain couples TRBV20-1 to TRBJ1-2; the D is unclear. This CDR3 is built from 13 residues. Germline CDR1 DFQATT, CDR2 SNEGSKA (reference sequence).

This clone was counted only a few times. The CDR3, as DNA: TGTGCCAGCAGCTTTCCCAACGCGTACCAGGGAAACTATGGCTACACCTTC. This gives the protein CASSFPNAYQGNYGYTF. The V and J genes are TRBV11-1 and TRBJ1-2; weak D call: TRBD1 (5 bases). The ends were cut back, 3 bases at V and 2 bases at J, with 19 bases in the middle. Germline CDR1 and CDR2: SGHAT and FQDESV (reference sequence). This CDR3 is built from 17 residues.

This clone was recorded at least ten times. V is TRBV6-1 and J is TRBJ1-4, with a tentative D call TRBD1 (6 bases). The CDR3 is 15 residues long. V was trimmed by 1 base and J by 7 bases, leaving 13 bases between them. CDR1 is MNHNS and CDR2 is SASEGT in the germline V gene. In nucleotides, the CDR3 is TGTGCCAGCAGTGAAGTGGCAGGGGAAGGTGAAAAACTGTTTTTT. It encodes CASSEVAGEGEKLFF.

Comments on this clone: One junction end disagrees with the germline gene, perhaps due to a read error. The rearrangement links TRBV9 to TRBJ2-1; D unresolved. Germline CDR1 reads SGDLS; CDR2 reads YYNGEE. The CDR3 runs to 15 residues. CDR3 residues: CTSSSQGGPGHEQLF. The CDR3 coding sequence is TGTACCAGCAGCTCCCAAGGTGGGCCCGGCCATGAGCAGCTCTTC.

The J gene is TRBJ1-1, the V gene TRBV20-1; 9 nucleotides match TRBD1. The CDR3 runs 17 residues. Germline loops: CDR1 DFQATT, CDR2 SNEGSKA (reference sequence). V gave up 3 bases and J gave up 0 bases; unmatched junction bases: 11. CDR3 in DNA: TGCAGTGCTAGTAACAGGGGGCGATTAAGAGTGAACACTGAAGCTTTCTTT. Translated, it gives CSASNRGRLRVNTEAFF.

The V call is TRBV11-2, the J call TRBJ2-1, with 7 bases identical to TRBD1. The CDR3 totals 12 residues. The germline V gene encodes CDR1 SGHAT and CDR2 FQNNGV. Losses at the gene ends were 3 bases for V and 10 bases for J; bases not matched to a gene: 3. CDR3 region: CASSFTGVEQFF. DNA for the CDR3: TGTGCCAGCAGCTTCACAGGGGTCGAGCAGTTCTTC.

The gene calls are TRBV6-9 and TRBJ2-5; D possibly corresponds to TRBD2 (5 bases). Germline lookup yields CDR1 MNHGY and CDR2 SVAAGI. V lost 4 bases to trimming and J lost 2 bases, with 8 bases between them. CDR3 size: 13 residues. In nucleotides, the CDR3 is TGTGCCAGCAGTTCTCGGGGACAAGAGACCCAGTACTTC. Translating gives CASSSRGQETQYF.

The chain employs TRBV20-1 and TRBJ2-1; 9 bases fit TRBD2. The CDR3 extends over 16 amino acids. Germline CDR1 reads DFQATT; CDR2 reads SNEGSKA (reference sequence). The ends lost 8 bases at V and 7 bases at J; junction bases unmatched: 18. CDR3 DNA sequence: TGCAGTCTCGAGGGGTCTAGCGGGGATCGCCGAAATGAGCAGTTCTTC. It specifies CSLEGSSGDRRNEQFF.

This clone rates as medium-sized. This chain connects TRBV6-1 to TRBJ1-5; no firm D call. Trimming left V 3 bases short and J 1 base short, with 7 bases between. Germline V gene lookup returns CDR1 MNHNS and CDR2 SASEGT. The CDR3 runs 14 residues. CDR3 nucleotides: TGTGCCAGCAGTGAGGGCCTAAGCAATCAGCCCCAGCATTTT. As protein: CASSEGLSNQPQHF.

This clone is labeled medium-sized (0.01 to 0.1%). V usage is TRBV24-1 and J usage is TRBJ2-1; the D gene is possibly TRBD2 (5 bases). V was pared by 0 bases and J by 8 bases, with 13 bases between. This CDR3 has 15 residues. The germline V gene has CDR1 KGHDR and CDR2 SFDVKD. The CDR3 bases are TGTGCCACCAGTGATTTGCAGACGGGGAGCGATGAGCAGTTCTTC. It translates to CATSDLQTGSDEQFF.

V and J are TRBV11-2 and TRBJ2-3, with a possible D match to TRBD1 (5 bases). The germline V gene has CDR1 SGHAT and CDR2 FQNNGV. V was cut by 5 bases and J by 2 bases, with 17 bases left in between. The CDR3 loop spans 16 amino acids. CDR3 DNA: TGTGCCAGCAGCCCCGACAGAGTTCTCCCCACAGATACGCAGTATTTT. Translation gives CASSPDRVLPTDTQYF.

In its sample, this clone was seen many times. The chain couples TRBV6-4 to TRBJ2-1; TRBD1 aligns across 10 bases. This CDR3 spans 15 amino acids. V gave up 3 bases and J gave up 8 bases; unmatched junction bases: 7. Germline V gene sequence: CDR1 MRHNA, CDR2 SNTAGT. The CDR3 DNA reads TGTGCCAGCAGTGATACGACAGGGGGCTCGGATGAGCAGTTCTTC. Translated: CASSDTTGGSDEQFF.

This clone was observed a few times. The CDR3 sequence: CASSFGPNFEAFF. CDR3 in DNA: TGTGCCAGCAGTTTTGGACCGAATTTTGAAGCTTTCTTT. V and J are TRBV6-5 and TRBJ1-1; D is uncertain. The V gene's germline CDR1 is MNHEY and CDR2 SVGAGI. The CDR3 totals 13 residues. Trimming pared 4 bases from V and 7 bases from J, leaving 13 bases between.

This clone was counted once. The chain combines TRBV5-1 with TRBJ1-3; D gene uncertain. Germline CDR1 and CDR2: SGHRS and YFSETQ. This CDR3 contains 14 residues. Trimming stripped 0 bases from V and 4 bases from J, with 8 bases between. CDR3 nucleotides: TGCGCCAGCAGCTTGGGAGGAGGCGGAAACACCATATATTTT. Translation gives CASSLGGGGNTIYF. The full variable domain, its missing parts supplied by reference TRBV5-1 and TRBJ1-3, is KAGVTQTPRYLIKTRGQQVTLSCSPISGHRSVSWYQQTPGQGLQFLFEYFSETQRNKGNFPGRFSGRQFSNSRSEMNVSTLELGDSALYLCASSLGGGGNTIYFGEGSWLTVV.

This clone showed up just a few times. A much larger clone lies one base from this, so it may be a read error. The J gene is TRBJ2-1, the V gene TRBV28; no clear D. Germline CDR1 reads MDHEN; CDR2 reads SYDVKM. The CDR3 has 15 residues. CDR3 sequence: CASSPNLAIKDEQFF. The CDR3 DNA follows: TGTGCTAGCAGTCCGAATTTGGCAATAAAGGATGAGCAGTTCTTC.

This clone was observed many times. This sequence joins TRBV4-2 and TRBJ1-1, with 9 bases identical to TRBD1. CDR1 and CDR2 from the germline V gene are LGHNA and YNFKEQ. The CDR3 runs 14 residues. V lost 4 bases to trimming and J lost 6 bases; unmatched junction nucleotides: 6. CDR3 DNA sequence: TGTGCCAGCAGCCCGGACAGGGGATGGGCTGAAGCTTTCTTT. It translates to CASSPDRGWAEAFF.

The chain carries TRBV20-1 and TRBJ2-2; D is perhaps TRBD1 (5 bases). This CDR3 is built from 13 residues. The V end lost 0 bases, the J end lost 6 bases, and 8 bases lay between the germline ends. Germline loops: CDR1 DFQATT, CDR2 SNEGSKA (reference sequence). The CDR3, as DNA: TGCAGTGCTAGAGATCAGGGTGCCGGGGAGCTGTTTTTT. This codes for CSARDQGAGELFF.

In this sample, this clone turned up a few times. This chain joins TRBV6-6 and TRBJ1-4; D unresolved. The germline V gene has CDR1 MNHNY and CDR2 SVGAGI (reference sequence). The CDR3 extends over 14 amino acids. The V and J ends lost 7 bases and 14 bases respectively, with 23 bases between them. The CDR3 nucleotides are TGTGCCAGCAACCACCGGGCCCAAGGAAAATGGCTGTTTTTT. It yields the protein CASNHRAQGKWLFF.